The 3 T cell receptor beta chains presented below share a single source sample, sequenced in a study of breast tumors, draining lymph nodes, adjacent tissues. TCRdb re-called the multiplex PCR reads through MiXCR, storing one row per CDR3 protein. The sample yields about 180,000 distinct CDR3 sequences, 25% to 40% seen once. Samples came from axillary lymph nodes draining the breast cancer. The sequenced sample consisted of axillary lymph node tissue. Receptor source: a female donor with breast cancer. Some clones in this sample may be carry-over from other donors' samples.

This clonotype was recorded many times. The CDR3 bases are TGTGCCAGCAGCTTCATAGCGGGGGGCCGGGTCTACGAGCAGTACTTC. This gives the protein CASSFIAGGRVYEQYF. The genes are TRBV11-3 and TRBJ2-7; TRBD2 matches at 10 bases. This CDR3 is 16 amino acids long. Germline-derived CDR1 and CDR2 are SGHNT and YENEEA. V lost 3 bases, J lost 3 bases, and 8 bases stayed unmatched.

The chain carries TRBV7-3 and TRBJ1-6, with unresolved D. Germline CDR1 and CDR2: SGHTA and FQGTGA. Trimming stripped 2 bases from V and 12 bases from J, with 11 bases between. The CDR3 totals 13 residues. The CDR3 bases are TGTGCCAGCAGCTTAGTGTTGGGCCTACCCCTCCACTTT. Translation: CASSLVLGLPLHF.

Ten or more counts support this clonotype. The rearrangement links TRBV18 to TRBJ2-7; possibly TRBD1 for D (6 bases). The CDR3 consists of 12 residues. The germline V gene has CDR1 KGHSH and CDR2 LQKENI. With 3 bases removed from V and 5 bases from J, the gap between germline ends came to 8 bases. The CDR3 region is CASSPSGDEQYF. CDR3 sequence (DNA): TGTGCCAGCTCACCCTCAGGGGACGAGCAGTACTTC.